This record covers a single TCR beta chain. These data originate in a study of blood T cell repertoires in COVID-19. Whole-study context: The study drew acute and convalescent COVID-19 samples from the United States, Italy and Spain. The cDNA or gDNA used as material had been derived from T cells, B-cell-depleted T cells, or PBMCs.

There are 13 residues in the CDR3. Trimming took 2 bases from V and 8 from J, leaving 12 bases between them. Authors' analysis steps: Estimation of nucleated cell counts relied on the amplification of reference gene primers. The data were produced by immunoSEQ multiplex PCR, yet TCRdb's version contains in-frame clones alone and is incomplete. From that table come the V and J calls and clone size; the DNA was used to work out D and trimming. The sample comprises under 45,000 clones, 85% of which are singletons, and around 5% rests with the top ten. The chain uses TRBV12-3 or TRBV12-4 and TRBJ1-1, with D unresolved. Sequencing was performed on peripheral blood. The TCR was taken from a man aged 50-60 years with active COVID-19. The CDR3 coding sequence is TGTGCCAGCAGTTTAATGGAGCCTAGGGAAGCTTTCTTT. This encodes CASSLMEPREAFF.